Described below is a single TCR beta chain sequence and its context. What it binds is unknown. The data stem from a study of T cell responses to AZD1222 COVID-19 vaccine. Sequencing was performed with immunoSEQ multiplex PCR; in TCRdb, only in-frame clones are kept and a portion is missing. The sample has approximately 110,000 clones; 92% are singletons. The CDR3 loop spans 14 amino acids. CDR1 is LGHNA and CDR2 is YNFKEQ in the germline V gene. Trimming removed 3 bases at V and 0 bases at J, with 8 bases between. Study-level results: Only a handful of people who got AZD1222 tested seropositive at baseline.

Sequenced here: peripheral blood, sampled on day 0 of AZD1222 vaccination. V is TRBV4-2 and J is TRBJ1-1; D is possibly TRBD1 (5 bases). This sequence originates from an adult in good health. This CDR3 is CASSHGTVNTEAFF. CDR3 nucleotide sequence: TGTGCCAGCAGCCACGGGACGGTGAACACTGAAGCTTTCTTT.